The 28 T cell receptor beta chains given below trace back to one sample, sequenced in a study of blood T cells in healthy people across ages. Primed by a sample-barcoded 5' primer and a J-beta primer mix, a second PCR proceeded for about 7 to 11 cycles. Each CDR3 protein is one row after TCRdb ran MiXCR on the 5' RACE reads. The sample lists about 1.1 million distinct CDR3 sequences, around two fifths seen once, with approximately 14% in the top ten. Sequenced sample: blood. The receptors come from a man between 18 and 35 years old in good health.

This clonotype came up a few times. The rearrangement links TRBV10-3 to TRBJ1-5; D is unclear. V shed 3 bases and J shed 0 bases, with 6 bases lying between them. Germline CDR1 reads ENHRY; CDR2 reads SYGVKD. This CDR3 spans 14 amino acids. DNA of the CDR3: TGTGCCATCAGTGACCGTCCTAGCAATCAGCCCCAGCATTTT. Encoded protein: CAISDRPSNQPQHF.

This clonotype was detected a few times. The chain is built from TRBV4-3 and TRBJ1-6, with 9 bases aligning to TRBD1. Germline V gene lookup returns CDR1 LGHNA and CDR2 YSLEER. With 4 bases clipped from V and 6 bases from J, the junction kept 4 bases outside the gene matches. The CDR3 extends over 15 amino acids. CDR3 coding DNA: TGCGCCAGCAGCCCCGGGACAGGGCTTAATTCACCCCTCCACTTT. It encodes CASSPGTGLNSPLHF.

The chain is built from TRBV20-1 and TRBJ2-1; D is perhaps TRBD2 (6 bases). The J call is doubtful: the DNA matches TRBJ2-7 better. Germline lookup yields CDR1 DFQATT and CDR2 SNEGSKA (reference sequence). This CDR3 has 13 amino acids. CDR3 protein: CSAGKGTYNEQYF. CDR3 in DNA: TGCAGTGCTGGGAAGGGGACTTACAATGAGCAGTACTTC.

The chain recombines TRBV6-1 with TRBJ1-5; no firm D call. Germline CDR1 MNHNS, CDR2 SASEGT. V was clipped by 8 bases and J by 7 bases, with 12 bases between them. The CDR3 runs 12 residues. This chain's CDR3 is CASGPGGQPQHF. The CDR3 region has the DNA TGTGCCAGCGGGCCAGGAGGGCAGCCCCAGCATTTT.

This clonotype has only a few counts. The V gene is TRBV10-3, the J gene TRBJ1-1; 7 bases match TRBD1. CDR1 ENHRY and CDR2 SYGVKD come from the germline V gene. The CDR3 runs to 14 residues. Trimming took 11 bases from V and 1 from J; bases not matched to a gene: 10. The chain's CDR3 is CASQGGSQNTEAFF. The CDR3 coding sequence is TGTGCCTCTCAGGGGGGCTCCCAGAACACTGAAGCTTTCTTT.

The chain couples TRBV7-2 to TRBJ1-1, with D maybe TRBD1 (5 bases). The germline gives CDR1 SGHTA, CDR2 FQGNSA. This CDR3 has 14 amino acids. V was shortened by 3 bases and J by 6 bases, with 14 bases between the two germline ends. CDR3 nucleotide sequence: TGTGCCAGCAGCTTGAATCGACGGGACCCTGAAGCTTTCTTT. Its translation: CASSLNRRDPEAFF.

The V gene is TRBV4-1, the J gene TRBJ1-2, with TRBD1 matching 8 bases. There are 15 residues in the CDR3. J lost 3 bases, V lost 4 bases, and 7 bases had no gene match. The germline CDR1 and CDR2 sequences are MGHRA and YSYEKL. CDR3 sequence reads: CASSLDRERDYGYTF. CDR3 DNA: TGCGCCAGCAGCCTGGACAGGGAAAGAGACTATGGCTACACCTTC.

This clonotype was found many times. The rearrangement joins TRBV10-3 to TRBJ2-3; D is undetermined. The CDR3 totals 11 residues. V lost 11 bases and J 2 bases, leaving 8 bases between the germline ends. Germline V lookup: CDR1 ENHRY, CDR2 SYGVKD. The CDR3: CAVAATDTQYF. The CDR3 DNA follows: TGTGCCGTGGCGGCCACAGATACGCAGTATTTT.

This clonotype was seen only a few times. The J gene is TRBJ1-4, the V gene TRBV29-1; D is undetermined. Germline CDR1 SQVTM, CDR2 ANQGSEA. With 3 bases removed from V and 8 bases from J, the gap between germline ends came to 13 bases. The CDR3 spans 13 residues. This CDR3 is CSVEVTVGEKLFF. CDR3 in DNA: TGCAGCGTTGAGGTTACAGTGGGGGAAAAACTGTTTTTT.

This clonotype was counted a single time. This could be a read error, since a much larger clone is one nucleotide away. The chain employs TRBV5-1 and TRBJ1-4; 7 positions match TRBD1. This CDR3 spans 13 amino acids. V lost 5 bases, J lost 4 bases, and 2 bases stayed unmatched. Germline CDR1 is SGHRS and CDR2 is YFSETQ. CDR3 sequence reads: CASRRDSNEKLFF. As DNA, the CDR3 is TGCGCCAGCAGGAGGGACAGTAATGAAAAACTGTTTTTT.

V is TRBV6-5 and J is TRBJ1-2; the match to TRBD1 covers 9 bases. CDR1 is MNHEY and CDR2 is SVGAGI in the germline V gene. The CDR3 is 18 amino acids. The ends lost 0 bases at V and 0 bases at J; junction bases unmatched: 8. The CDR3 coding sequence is TGTGCCAGCAGTTACTCCCGGGGACAGGGTTCCTCTAACTATGGCTACACCTTC. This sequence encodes CASSYSRGQGSSNYGYTF.

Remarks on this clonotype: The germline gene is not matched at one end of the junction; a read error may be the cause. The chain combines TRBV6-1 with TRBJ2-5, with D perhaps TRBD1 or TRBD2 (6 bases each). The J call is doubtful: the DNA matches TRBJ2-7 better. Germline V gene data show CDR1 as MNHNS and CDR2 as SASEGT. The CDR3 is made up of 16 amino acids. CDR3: CANSENGLVGGDEQYF. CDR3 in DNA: TGTGCCAACAGTGAAAATGGGTTGGTGGGGGGCGACGAGCAGTACTTC.

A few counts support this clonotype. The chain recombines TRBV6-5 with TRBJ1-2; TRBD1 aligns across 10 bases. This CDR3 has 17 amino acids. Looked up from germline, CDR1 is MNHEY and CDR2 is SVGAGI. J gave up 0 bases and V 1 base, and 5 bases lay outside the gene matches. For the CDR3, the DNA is TGTGCCAGCAGTTACTGGACAGGGGGGCCCCCTAACTATGGCTACACCTTC. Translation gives CASSYWTGGPPNYGYTF.

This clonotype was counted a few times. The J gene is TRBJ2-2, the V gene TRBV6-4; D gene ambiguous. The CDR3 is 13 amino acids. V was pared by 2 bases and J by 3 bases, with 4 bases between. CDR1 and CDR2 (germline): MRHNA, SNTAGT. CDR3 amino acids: CASSDDYTGELFF. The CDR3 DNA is TGTGCCAGCAGTGACGATTACACCGGGGAGCTGTTTTTT.

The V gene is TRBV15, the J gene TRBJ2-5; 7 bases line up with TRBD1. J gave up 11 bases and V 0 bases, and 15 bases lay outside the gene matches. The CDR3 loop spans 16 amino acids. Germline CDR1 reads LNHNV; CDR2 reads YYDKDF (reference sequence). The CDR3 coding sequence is TGTGCCACCAGCAGAGAGGGTAGGGGGCTTTTTGGTGAGCAGTACTTC. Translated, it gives CATSREGRGLFGEQYF.

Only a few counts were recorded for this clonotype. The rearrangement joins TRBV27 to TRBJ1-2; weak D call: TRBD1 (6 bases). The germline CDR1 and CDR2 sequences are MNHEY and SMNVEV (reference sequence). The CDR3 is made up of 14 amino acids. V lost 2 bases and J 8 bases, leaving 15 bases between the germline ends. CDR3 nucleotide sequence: TGTGCCAGCAGTTTAGTCACGGGGGCGGAAGGCTACACCTTC. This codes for CASSLVTGAEGYTF.

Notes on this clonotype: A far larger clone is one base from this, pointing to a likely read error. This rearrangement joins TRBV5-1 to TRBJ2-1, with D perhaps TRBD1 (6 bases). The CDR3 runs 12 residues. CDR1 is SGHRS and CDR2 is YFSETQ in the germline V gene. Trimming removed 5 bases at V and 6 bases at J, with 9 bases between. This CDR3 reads CASRSRGNEQFF. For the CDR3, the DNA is TGCGCCAGCAGGAGCAGGGGCAATGAGCAGTTCTTC.

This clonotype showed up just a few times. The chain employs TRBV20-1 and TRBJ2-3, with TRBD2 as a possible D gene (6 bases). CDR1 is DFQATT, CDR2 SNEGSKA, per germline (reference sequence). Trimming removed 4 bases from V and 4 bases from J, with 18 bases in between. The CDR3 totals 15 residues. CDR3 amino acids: CSATPTGGTSDTQYF. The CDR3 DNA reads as TGCAGTGCTACCCCAACCGGGGGAACATCAGATACGCAGTATTTT.

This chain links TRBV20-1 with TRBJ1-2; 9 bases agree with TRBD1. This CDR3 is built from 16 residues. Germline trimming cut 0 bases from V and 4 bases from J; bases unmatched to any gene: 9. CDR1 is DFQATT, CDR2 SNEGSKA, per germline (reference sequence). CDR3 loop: CSARDQRQGVFYGYTF. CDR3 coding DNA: TGCAGTGCTAGAGATCAAAGACAGGGGGTATTCTATGGCTACACCTTC.

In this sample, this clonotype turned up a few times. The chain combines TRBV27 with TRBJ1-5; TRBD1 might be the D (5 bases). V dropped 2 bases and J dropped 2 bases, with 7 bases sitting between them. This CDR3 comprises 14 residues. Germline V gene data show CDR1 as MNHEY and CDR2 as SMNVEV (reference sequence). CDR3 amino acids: CASSLLGGNQPQHF. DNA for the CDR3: TGTGCCAGCAGTTTACTAGGGGGCAATCAGCCCCAGCATTTT.

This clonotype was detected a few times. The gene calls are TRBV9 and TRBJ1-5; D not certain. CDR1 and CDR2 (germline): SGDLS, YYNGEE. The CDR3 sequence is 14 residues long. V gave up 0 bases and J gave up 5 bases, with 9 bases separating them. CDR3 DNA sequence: TGTGCCAGCAGCGTAGGGGCAGAATATCAGCCCCAGCATTTT. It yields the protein CASSVGAEYQPQHF.

The CDR3 nucleotides read TGCAGCCTACTAGGACTCAATGAGCAGTTCTTC. It is translated as CSLLGLNEQFF. J is TRBJ2-1 and V is TRBV20-1, with D possibly matching TRBD2 (5 bases). The CDR3 covers 11 residues. Germline V gene data show CDR1 as DFQATT and CDR2 as SNEGSKA (reference sequence).

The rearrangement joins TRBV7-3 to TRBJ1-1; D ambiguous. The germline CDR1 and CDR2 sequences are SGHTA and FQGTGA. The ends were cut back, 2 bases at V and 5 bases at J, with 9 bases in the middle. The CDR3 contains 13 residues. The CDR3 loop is CASSLRQMTEAFF. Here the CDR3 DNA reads TGTGCCAGCAGCTTACGCCAGATGACTGAAGCTTTCTTT.

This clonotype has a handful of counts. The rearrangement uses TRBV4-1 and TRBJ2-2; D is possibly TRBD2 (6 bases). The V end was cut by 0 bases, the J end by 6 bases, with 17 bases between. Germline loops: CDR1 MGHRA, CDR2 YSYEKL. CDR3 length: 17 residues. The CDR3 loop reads CASSQEDIEAGSGELFF. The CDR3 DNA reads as TGCGCCAGCAGCCAAGAGGATATAGAGGCGGGATCCGGGGAGCTGTTTTTT.

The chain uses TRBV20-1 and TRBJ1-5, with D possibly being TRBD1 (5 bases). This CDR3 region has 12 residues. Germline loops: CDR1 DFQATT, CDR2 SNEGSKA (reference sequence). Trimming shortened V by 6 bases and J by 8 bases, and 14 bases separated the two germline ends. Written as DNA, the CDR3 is TGCAGTGCCAGGGAGGGAAATGAGCCCCAGCATTTT. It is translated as CSAREGNEPQHF.

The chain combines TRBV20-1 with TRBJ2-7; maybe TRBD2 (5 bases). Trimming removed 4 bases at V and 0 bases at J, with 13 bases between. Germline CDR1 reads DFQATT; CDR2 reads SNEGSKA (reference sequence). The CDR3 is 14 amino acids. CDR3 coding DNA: TGCAGTGCTACCCCGGACTCGGACTCCTACGAGCAGTACTTC. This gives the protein CSATPDSDSYEQYF.

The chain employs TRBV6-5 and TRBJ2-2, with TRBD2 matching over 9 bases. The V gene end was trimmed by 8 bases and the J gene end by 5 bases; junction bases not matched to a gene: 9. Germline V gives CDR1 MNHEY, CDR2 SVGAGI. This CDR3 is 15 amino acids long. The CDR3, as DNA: TGTGCCAGCCGCCCTGGGGGACTAGCAACCGGGGAGCTGTTTTTT. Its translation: CASRPGGLATGELFF.

CDR3 amino acids: CASSNDIGTDTQYF. In DNA, the CDR3 is TGTGCCAGCAGTAATGACATAGGCACAGATACGCAGTATTTT. This sequence joins TRBV28 and TRBJ2-3; no clear D. CDR3 length equals 14 residues. Germline V gene data show CDR1 as MDHEN and CDR2 as SYDVKM. Trimming stripped 5 bases from V and 1 base from J, with 10 bases between.